This T cell receptor beta chain originates from a study of blood T cells in healthy people across ages. Overall study findings and caveats: The fall in TCR beta diversity per million T cells was roughly linear with age.

This clonotype came up a few times. What it binds is not known. For every donor, a draw yielded around 10 milliliters of peripheral blood. V was trimmed by 0 bases and J by 3 bases, leaving 18 bases between them. CDR3 length: 17 amino acids. In germline, CDR1 is SGDLS, CDR2 YYNGEE. Through a sample-barcoded 5' primer and a J-beta primer mix, a second PCR was run for about 6 to 11 cycles. Carrying 12 random nucleotides, a template-switch adaptor labeled each individual cDNA molecule. TCRdb called the 5' RACE reads again in MiXCR, with one record for every CDR3 protein. The table includes about 1.8 million distinct CDR3 sequences, less than 50% detected once.

Sequencing input: blood. The chain carries TRBV9 and TRBJ2-5; D is perhaps TRBD2 (7 bases). This TCR was recovered from a woman aged 40 to 55 in good health. CDR3 bases: TGTGCCAGCAGCGTAGATATGGCGGGGGCCACAAAAGAGACCCAGTACTTC. Residues: CASSVDMAGATKETQYF.